The 16 T cell receptor beta chains below come from one sample, sequenced in a study of blood T cell repertoires in COVID-19. TCRdb keeps only in-frame clones here, not all; method: immunoSEQ multiplex PCR. The sample has roughly 26,000 clones, over 70% seen once. The sequenced material came from peripheral blood. Receptor source: a human donor with active COVID-19. The donor label of this sample is uncertain.

This chain connects TRBV18 to TRBJ2-4; TRBD2 might be the D (6 bases). This CDR3 is 15 amino acids long. The V end was cut by 4 bases, the J end by 8 bases, with 18 bases between. Germline lookup yields CDR1 KGHSH and CDR2 LQKENI. CDR3 protein: CASSLLSGSGDIQYF. CDR3 nucleotides: TGTGCCAGCTCACTATTATCCGGGAGTGGGGACATTCAGTACTTC.

Only a few counts were recorded for this clone. The chain recombines TRBV6-5 with TRBJ1-2; 9 positions match TRBD1. The V segment lost 2 bases and the J segment 4 bases; nucleotides outside the gene matches: 8. Germline loops: CDR1 MNHEY, CDR2 SVGAGI. The CDR3 is 16 amino acids. As DNA, the CDR3 is TGTGCCAGCAGTTACATCCGCACAGGGGGCAGCTATGGCTACACCTTC. This codes for CASSYIRTGGSYGYTF.

The rearrangement joins TRBV20-1 to TRBJ1-5; D is uncertain. The CDR3 has 16 amino acids. Trimming pared 3 bases from V and 0 bases from J, leaving 15 bases between. Germline lookup yields CDR1 DFQATT and CDR2 SNEGSKA (reference sequence). The CDR3 protein is CSASDPGGRSNQPQHF. The CDR3, as DNA: TGCAGTGCTAGTGACCCTGGTGGGCGTAGCAATCAGCCCCAGCATTTT.

The chain couples TRBV7-8 to TRBJ1-5; the D is unclear. Germline CDR1 and CDR2: SGHVS and FQNEAQ. This CDR3 comprises 17 residues. With 2 bases removed from V and 0 bases from J, the gap between germline ends came to 14 bases. The DNA of the CDR3 is TGTGCCAGCAGCTTACGACAAGGTTCGATTAGCAATCAGCCCCAGCATTTT. This encodes CASSLRQGSISNQPQHF.

This clone showed up just once. The rearrangement links TRBV6-2 or TRBV6-3 to TRBJ2-7; the D gene is possibly TRBD1 (5 bases). This CDR3 contains 17 residues. Germline V gives CDR1 MNHEY, CDR2 SVGEGT. The V gene lost 3 bases and the J gene lost 3 bases, with 21 bases spanning the gap. CDR3 sequence reads: CASSYITGQGLYYEQYF. The CDR3 nucleotides are TGTGCCAGCAGTTATATTACCGGGCAGGGCCTCTACTACGAGCAGTACTTC.

V is TRBV24-1 and J is TRBJ2-1; 7 bases are shared with TRBD1. With V trimmed by 4 bases and J by 8 bases, 7 bases remained unmatched. The CDR3 extends over 14 amino acids. Germline CDR1 is KGHDR and CDR2 is SFDVKD. This chain's CDR3 is CATSDETGIHEQFF. DNA of the CDR3: TGTGCCACCAGTGACGAGACAGGGATCCATGAGCAGTTCTTC.

V usage is TRBV6-4 and J usage is TRBJ1-2; a possible D gene is TRBD1 (5 bases). This CDR3 region has 15 residues. Germline V lookup: CDR1 MRHNA, CDR2 SNTAGT. Trimming removed 0 bases from V and 7 bases from J, with 15 bases in between. CDR3 in DNA: TGTGCCAGCAGTGACTCGGCCCAGGGAAGGGGTGGCTACACCTTC. Amino acids: CASSDSAQGRGGYTF.

This clone was recorded once. The CDR3 loop is CASSGGGGQGSYEQYF. The CDR3 region has the DNA TGTGCCAGCAGTGGGGGAGGGGGACAGGGGTCCTACGAGCAGTACTTC. J is TRBJ2-7 and V is TRBV6-1; 10 positions match TRBD1. CDR1 is MNHNS and CDR2 is SASEGT in the germline V gene. The CDR3 extends over 16 amino acids. J gave up 1 base and V 4 bases, and 7 bases lay outside the gene matches.

The CDR3 region has the DNA TGTGCCAGCATGGGGACAGGGGGTCTCGGTGAGCAGTTCTTC. This gives the protein CASMGTGGLGEQFF. This chain links TRBV6-5 with TRBJ2-1; 11 bases match TRBD1. Germline V gene data show CDR1 as MNHEY and CDR2 as SVGAGI. The CDR3 has 14 residues. With V trimmed by 7 bases and J by 9 bases, 8 bases remained unmatched.

The rearrangement joins TRBV2 to TRBJ2-7, with TRBD1 matching 8 bases. V lost 3 bases, J lost 6 bases, and 7 bases stayed unmatched. This CDR3 comprises 14 residues. Looked up from germline, CDR1 is SNHLY and CDR2 is FYNNEI. CDR3 DNA: TGTGCCAGCAGTGAGGACAGGGTAATTCGCGAGCAGTACTTC. This codes for CASSEDRVIREQYF.

The J gene is TRBJ2-3, the V gene TRBV27; D might be TRBD2 (5 bases). Germline CDR1 MNHEY, CDR2 SMNVEV (reference sequence). The CDR3 has 14 amino acids. V gave up 3 bases and J gave up 0 bases, with 7 bases separating them. The CDR3 loop is CASSFRESTDTQYF. For the CDR3, the DNA is TGTGCCAGCAGTTTTCGGGAAAGCACAGATACGCAGTATTTT.

This rearrangement joins TRBV6-1 to TRBJ2-5; possibly TRBD1 for D (5 bases). V dropped 2 bases and J dropped 2 bases, with 6 bases sitting between them. This CDR3 is built from 13 residues. CDR1 is MNHNS, CDR2 SASEGT, per germline. CDR3 in amino acids: CASSERQQETQYF. The CDR3 nucleotides read TGTGCCAGCAGTGAAAGACAGCAAGAGACCCAGTACTTC.

This clone came up a few times. The chain carries TRBV30 and TRBJ1-5; 7 bases match TRBD1. V was clipped by 1 base and J by 9 bases; unmatched bases: 6. Germline loops: CDR1 GTSNPN, CDR2 SVGIG (reference sequence). The CDR3 is 13 amino acids. CDR3 sequence reads: CAWSGQTGSPQHF. DNA of the CDR3: TGTGCCTGGAGTGGTCAGACAGGGTCGCCCCAGCATTTT.

This clone has a single count. The chain employs TRBV5-1 and TRBJ1-4; maybe TRBD1 (5 bases). Germline CDR1 reads SGHRS; CDR2 reads YFSETQ. V shed 0 bases and J shed 8 bases, with 14 bases lying between them. The CDR3 length is 15 residues. The CDR3 DNA reads TGCGCCAGCAGCTTGGTGGCAGGGTCTCTCGAAAAACTGTTTTTT. This gives the protein CASSLVAGSLEKLFF.

This clone was observed a few times. The chain uses TRBV5-1 and TRBJ1-6; no firm D call. Trimming took off 0 bases at V and 1 base at J, with 8 bases between the two ends. The CDR3 has 16 residues. Germline CDR1 and CDR2: SGHRS and YFSETQ. The CDR3 reads CASSLGAESYNSPLHF. The CDR3 bases are TGCGCCAGCAGCTTGGGCGCCGAATCCTATAATTCACCCCTCCACTTT.

This sequence joins TRBV20-1 and TRBJ2-3; 10 bases map to TRBD2. Germline V lookup: CDR1 DFQATT, CDR2 SNEGSKA (reference sequence). Germline trimming cut 3 bases from V and 9 bases from J; bases unmatched to any gene: 9. The CDR3 extends over 14 amino acids. The CDR3 is CSASVQREGRTQYF. DNA of the CDR3: TGCAGTGCTAGTGTCCAGCGGGAGGGCCGAACGCAGTATTTT.